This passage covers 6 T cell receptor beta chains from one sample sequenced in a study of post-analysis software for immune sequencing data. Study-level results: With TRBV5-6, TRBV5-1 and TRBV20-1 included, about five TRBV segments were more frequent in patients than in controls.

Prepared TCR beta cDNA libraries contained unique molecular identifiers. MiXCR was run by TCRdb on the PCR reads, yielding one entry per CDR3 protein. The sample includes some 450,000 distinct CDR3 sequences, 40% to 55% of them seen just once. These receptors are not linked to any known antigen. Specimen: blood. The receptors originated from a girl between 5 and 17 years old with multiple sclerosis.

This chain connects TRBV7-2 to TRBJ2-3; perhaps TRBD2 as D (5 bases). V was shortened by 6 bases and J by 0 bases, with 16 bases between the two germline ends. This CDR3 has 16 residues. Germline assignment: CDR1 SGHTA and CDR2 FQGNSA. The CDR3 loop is CASSLLSRGSTDTQYF. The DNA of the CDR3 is TGTGCCAGCAGTTTACTTTCTCGGGGAAGCACAGATACGCAGTATTTT.

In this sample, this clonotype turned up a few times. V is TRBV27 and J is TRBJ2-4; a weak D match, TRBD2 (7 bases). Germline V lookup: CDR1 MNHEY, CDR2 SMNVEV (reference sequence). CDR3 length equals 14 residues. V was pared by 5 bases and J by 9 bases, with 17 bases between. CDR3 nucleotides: TGTGCCAGCAGTCCCCGGGGGGCGCGCAGCATTCAGTACTTC. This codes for CASSPRGARSIQYF.

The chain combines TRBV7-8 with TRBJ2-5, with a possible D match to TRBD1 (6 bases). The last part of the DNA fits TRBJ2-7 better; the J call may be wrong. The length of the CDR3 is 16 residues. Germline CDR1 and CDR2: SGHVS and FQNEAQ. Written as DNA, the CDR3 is TGTGCCAGCAGCCCTCACAGGGCCCACCTAGAATACGAGCAGTACTTC. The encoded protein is CASSPHRAHLEYEQYF.

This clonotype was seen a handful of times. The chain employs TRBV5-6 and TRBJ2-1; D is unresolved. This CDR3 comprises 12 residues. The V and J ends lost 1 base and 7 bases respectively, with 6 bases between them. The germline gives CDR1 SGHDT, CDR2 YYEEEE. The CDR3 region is CASSLLRNEQFF. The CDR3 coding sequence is TGTGCCAGCAGCTTGTTAAGGAATGAGCAGTTCTTC.

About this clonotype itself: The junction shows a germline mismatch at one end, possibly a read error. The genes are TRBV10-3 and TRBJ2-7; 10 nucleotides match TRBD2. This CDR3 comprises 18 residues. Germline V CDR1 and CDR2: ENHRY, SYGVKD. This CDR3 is CAISGRATGTSVSYERYF. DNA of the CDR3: TGTGCCATCAGTGGAAGGGCGACAGGGACTAGCGTATCCTACGAGCGGTACTTC.

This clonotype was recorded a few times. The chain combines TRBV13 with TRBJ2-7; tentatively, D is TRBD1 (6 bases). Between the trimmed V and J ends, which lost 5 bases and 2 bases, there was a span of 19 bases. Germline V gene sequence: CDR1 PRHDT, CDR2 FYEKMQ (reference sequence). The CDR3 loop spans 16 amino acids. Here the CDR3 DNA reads TGTGCCAGCAGCCCCCGCCGCACAGGGATAACCTACGAGCAGTACTTC. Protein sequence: CASSPRRTGITYEQYF. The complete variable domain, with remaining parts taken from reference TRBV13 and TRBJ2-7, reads AAGVIQSPRHLIKEKRETATLKCYPIPRHDTVYWYQQGPGQDPQFLISFYEKMQSDKGSIPDRFSAQQFSDYHSELNMSSLELGDSALYFCASSPRRTGITYEQYFGPGTRLTVT.